Reported below is one T cell receptor (beta chain). The data originate from a study of blood T cell repertoires in COVID-19. Overall study: Acute and convalescent COVID-19 samples came from the United States, Italy and Spain. From T cells, B-cell-depleted T cells, or PBMCs came the material, which was cDNA or gDNA.

Per the original methods: It was from reference gene primer amplification that nucleated cell counts were estimated. This table comes from immunoSEQ multiplex PCR, and its TCRdb copy is limited to in-frame clones, with some not included. Clonal size and the V and J genes are those of that table, whereas D and trimming came from the DNA. The table shows tens of thousands of clones, with about 85% occurring only once. Germline trimming cut 3 bases from V and 5 bases from J; bases unmatched to any gene: 8. The CDR3 is 15 amino acids. Germline-derived CDR1 and CDR2 are SEHNR and FQNEAQ (reference sequence).

The gene calls are TRBV7-9 and TRBJ2-3, with TRBD1 identical over 7 bases. The receptor was isolated from a woman between 65 and 79 years old with acute or convalescent COVID-19. The material sequenced was peripheral blood. The CDR3 region is CASSFVLGGLDTQYF. The DNA for the CDR3 is TGTGCCAGCAGCTTCGTTTTAGGGGGCTTAGATACGCAGTATTTT.